The 28 T cell receptor beta chains below all came from one sample that was sequenced in a study of shared clonotypes between healthy human individuals. Sequencing was performed with immunoSEQ multiplex PCR; in TCRdb, only in-frame clones are kept and a portion is missing. The sample lists roughly 2 million clones, approximately 95% occurring once. Sequencing input: naive CD4+ T cells sorted from blood. The sample's subset: CD45RA+ positively selected. These receptors came from a man between 18 and 35 years old in good health.

CDR3 coding DNA: TGTGCCAGCAGCACGGGACAGACAAGCAATCAGCCCCAGCATTTT. Protein product: CASSTGQTSNQPQHF. The V call is TRBV6-5, the J call TRBJ1-5, with TRBD1 identical over 7 bases. The CDR3 loop spans 15 amino acids. CDR1 is MNHEY, CDR2 SVGAGI, per germline. The V segment lost 6 bases and the J segment 1 base; nucleotides outside the gene matches: 6.

A word on this clone: This sample also contains other DNA sequences that code for the same CDR3. CDR3 coding DNA: TGTGCCAGCAGTCCACAGGGTATTGGCGGCTACACCTTC. Residues: CASSPQGIGGYTF. This chain uses TRBV6-5 with TRBJ1-2; D possibly corresponds to TRBD1 (6 bases). Per germline, CDR1 MNHEY and CDR2 SVGAGI. This CDR3 contains 13 residues. V was cut by 5 bases and J by 8 bases, with 15 bases left in between.

The V call is TRBV9, the J call TRBJ2-7; D is ambiguous. Deletions cut 0 bases from V and 0 bases from J, with 7 bases between. The CDR3 loop spans 14 amino acids. Germline CDR1 is SGDLS and CDR2 is YYNGEE. This CDR3 reads CASSVDGPSYEQYF. The CDR3 coding sequence is TGTGCCAGCAGCGTAGACGGCCCCTCCTACGAGCAGTACTTC.

Regarding this clone: Other DNA sequences within the sample encode an identical CDR3. J is TRBJ2-3 and V is TRBV18; D call uncertain. Germline V gene data show CDR1 as KGHSH and CDR2 as LQKENI. The CDR3 is 12 amino acids. The germline V and J ends were trimmed by 3 bases and 0 bases, with 1 base remaining between them. The DNA of the CDR3 is TGTGCCAGCTCACCTAGCACAGATACGCAGTATTTT. Translating gives CASSPSTDTQYF.

Notes on this clone: The same CDR3 arises from other DNA sequences in this sample as well. This sequence joins TRBV7-9 and TRBJ2-7, with D hard to call. Trimming took off 1 base at V and 1 base at J, with 8 bases between the two ends. Germline CDR1 and CDR2: SEHNR and FQNEAQ (reference sequence). The CDR3 has 14 residues. The CDR3 DNA follows: TGTGCCAGCAGCTTAGGGGGTCAGTCCTACGAGCAGTACTTC. It codes for CASSLGGQSYEQYF.

The count of this clone is one. The rearrangement joins TRBV27 to TRBJ2-3; the match to TRBD1 covers 7 bases. The trim removed 3 bases at V and 2 bases at J, leaving 5 bases unmatched. Germline-derived CDR1 and CDR2 are MNHEY and SMNVEV (reference sequence). The CDR3 spans 15 residues. The CDR3 bases are TGTGCCAGCAGTTTGCAGGGACAGCCCACAGATACGCAGTATTTT. This translates into CASSLQGQPTDTQYF.

The V gene is TRBV10-1, the J gene TRBJ2-3, with TRBD1 as a possible D gene (6 bases). V was trimmed by 8 bases and J by 0 bases, leaving 12 bases between them. The CDR3 consists of 14 residues. CDR1 is WNHNN, CDR2 SYGVQD, per germline (reference sequence). The CDR3 sequence: CASFSQGSTDTQYF. The CDR3 DNA reads TGCGCCAGCTTTTCTCAGGGGAGCACAGATACGCAGTATTTT.

This chain joins TRBV5-5 and TRBJ1-2; tentatively, D is TRBD1 (6 bases). The CDR3 runs 15 residues. The V end lost 0 bases, the J end lost 4 bases, and 13 bases lay between the germline ends. Per germline, CDR1 SGHKS and CDR2 YYEKEE (reference sequence). The CDR3 region has the DNA TGTGCCAGCAGCTTGGCGGTCAGGGGAGGCTATGGCTACACCTTC. Protein sequence: CASSLAVRGGYGYTF.

This chain uses TRBV14 with TRBJ1-2; a possible D gene is TRBD1 (5 bases). Germline CDR1 and CDR2: SGHDN and FVKESK. The CDR3 consists of 16 residues. The germline V and J ends were trimmed by 4 bases and 4 bases, with 19 bases remaining between them. The CDR3 loop is CASSRSTGVKIYGYTF. The CDR3 DNA reads as TGTGCCAGCAGCCGATCTACAGGAGTGAAGATCTATGGCTACACCTTC.

This clone was seen only a few times. This specimen includes other DNA sequences encoding the same CDR3. The chain employs TRBV30 and TRBJ1-1; 7 nucleotides align to TRBD1. The CDR3 consists of 13 residues. Germline CDR1 and CDR2: GTSNPN and SVGIG (reference sequence). V lost 4 bases and J lost 1; bases outside the gene matches: 3. CDR3 region: CAWTRQGNTEAFF. CDR3 nucleotides: TGTGCCTGGACGAGACAGGGGAACACTGAAGCTTTCTTT.

As to this clone: The sample contains more than one DNA sequence encoding this CDR3. The CDR3: CASSVQGGQETQYF. In DNA form, the CDR3 reads TGTGCCAGCAGTGTACAGGGGGGTCAAGAGACCCAGTACTTC. The V gene is TRBV6-1, the J gene TRBJ2-5; 8 nucleotides line up with TRBD1. Looked up from germline, CDR1 is MNHNS and CDR2 is SASEGT. Germline trimming cut 4 bases from V and 2 bases from J; bases unmatched to any gene: 3. The CDR3 loop spans 14 amino acids.

The V call is TRBV7-2, the J call TRBJ2-3, with D tentatively TRBD1 or TRBD2 (5 bases each). Trimming shortened V by 3 bases and J by 7 bases, and 14 bases separated the two germline ends. CDR1 is SGHTA and CDR2 is FQGNSA in the germline V gene. This CDR3 has 14 residues. CDR3: CASSFLTQGHTQYF. The CDR3 bases are TGTGCCAGCAGCTTTCTAACGCAGGGACATACGCAGTATTTT.

The CDR3 region has the DNA TGTGCCAGCAGTGAATGGTTTAGGGCTTTCTTT. Its translation is CASSEWFRAFF. V is TRBV25-1 and J is TRBJ1-1; D is undetermined. Germline values: CDR1 MGHDK, CDR2 SYGVNS. V shed 1 base and J shed 11 bases, with 8 bases lying between them. The CDR3 has 11 amino acids.

CDR3 residues: CAVPWETQYF. The CDR3 DNA sequence: TGTGCCGTGCCATGGGAGACCCAGTACTTC. V and J are TRBV7-5 and TRBJ2-5. TRBV7-5 is deemed a pseudogene. The CDR3 covers 10 residues.

The V call is TRBV5-1, the J call TRBJ2-7; D may be TRBD1 or TRBD2 (5 bases each). The CDR3 is 13 residues long. Germline values: CDR1 SGHRS, CDR2 YFSETQ. V was cut by 5 bases and J by 5 bases, with 14 bases left in between. Written as DNA, the CDR3 is TGCGCCAGCAGACACATTGGGGGACACGAGCAGTACTTC. Protein sequence: CASRHIGGHEQYF. Full variable domain (rest looked up from reference TRBV5-1 and TRBJ2-7): KAGVTQTPRYLIKTRGQQVTLSCSPISGHRSVSWYQQTPGQGLQFLFEYFSETQRNKGNFPGRFSGRQFSNSRSEMNVSTLELGDSALYLCASRHIGGHEQYFGPGTRLTVT.

The chain employs TRBV18 and TRBJ2-1, with 12 bases identical to TRBD2. V trimming: 6 bases; J trimming: 9 bases; junction bases outside the gene matches: 12. This CDR3 is built from 16 residues. CDR1 and CDR2 from the germline V gene are KGHSH and LQKENI. CDR3: CASSHALAGGPREQFF. The CDR3 bases are TGTGCCAGCTCTCACGCTCTAGCGGGAGGGCCTCGTGAGCAGTTCTTC.

The chain is built from TRBV25-1 and TRBJ1-3; 9 bases map to TRBD1. The CDR3 extends over 18 amino acids. J was trimmed by 0 bases and V by 2 bases; bases with no gene match: 8. Per the germline V gene, CDR1 is MGHDK and CDR2 is SYGVNS. CDR3 sequence (DNA): TGTGCCAGCAGTGAAGCCCCCGGACAGGGGAGCTCTGGAAACACCATATATTTT. Protein sequence: CASSEAPGQGSSGNTIYF.

This chain links TRBV15 with TRBJ1-5, with unresolved D. The CDR3 has 17 residues. Per germline, CDR1 LNHNV and CDR2 YYDKDF (reference sequence). Trimming took 0 bases from V and 6 from J, leaving 18 bases between them. CDR3 nucleotides: TGTGCCACCAGCAGAGAGGCAATAAGGGCAGTGAGTCAGCCCCAGCATTTT. Encoded protein: CATSREAIRAVSQPQHF.

As DNA, the CDR3 is TGCGCCAGCAGCTCTAGGACTAGCGGGAGGGGAGCAGATACGCAGTATTTT. It encodes CASSSRTSGRGADTQYF. The chain links TRBV5-1 to TRBJ2-3; 15 bases fit TRBD2. CDR1 is SGHRS, CDR2 YFSETQ, per germline. V was pared by 3 bases and J by 4 bases, with 6 bases of the junction left unmatched. The CDR3 has 17 amino acids.

The rearrangement joins TRBV5-4 to TRBJ1-6, with D unresolved. V lost 4 bases and J lost 0, with 11 bases in between. CDR3 length: 16 residues. CDR1 and CDR2 (germline): SGHNT, YYREEE (reference sequence). CDR3 sequence reads: CASSNQIYSYNSPLHF. Written as DNA, the CDR3 is TGTGCCAGCAGCAATCAGATCTACTCCTATAATTCACCCCTCCACTTT.

Of note for this clone: Within the sample, other DNA sequences also encode this same CDR3. This sequence joins TRBV18 and TRBJ2-7, with 7 bases matching TRBD1. Per germline, CDR1 KGHSH and CDR2 LQKENI. The CDR3 spans 13 residues. Losses at the gene ends were 4 bases for V and 2 bases for J; bases not matched to a gene: 2. CDR3 loop: CASSQTGTYEQYF. CDR3 coding DNA: TGTGCCAGCTCACAGACAGGGACCTACGAGCAGTACTTC. The whole variable domain, remainder taken from reference TRBV18 and TRBJ2-7, is NAGVMQNPRHLVRRRGQEARLRCSPMKGHSHVYWYRQLPEEGLKFMVYLQKENIIDESGMPKERFSAEFPKEGPSILRIQQVVRGDSAAYFCASSQTGTYEQYFGPGTRLTVT.

The chain carries TRBV2 and TRBJ1-1, with D perhaps matching TRBD1 (5 bases). The CDR3 consists of 14 residues. Germline V CDR1 and CDR2: SNHLY, FYNNEI. V lost 4 bases and J 0 bases, leaving 9 bases between the germline ends. The CDR3 DNA sequence: TGTGCCAGCAGTGTGGGACCGCTGAACACTGAAGCTTTCTTT. It is translated as CASSVGPLNTEAFF.

The chain is built from TRBV5-4 and TRBJ1-2, with D perhaps TRBD1 (6 bases). This CDR3 contains 16 residues. Between the trimmed V and J ends, which lost 3 bases and 4 bases, there was a span of 19 bases. Germline CDR1 SGHNT, CDR2 YYREEE (reference sequence). The CDR3 reads CASSSVYGQSVYGYTF. Written as DNA, the CDR3 is TGTGCCAGCAGCTCCGTATACGGACAGAGTGTCTATGGCTACACCTTC.

CDR3: CATILQYF. CDR3 bases: TGTGCCACCATTTTGCAGTATTTT. The genes are TRBV6-5 and TRBJ2-3; D is ambiguous. The V end was cut by 10 bases, the J end by 11 bases, with 7 bases between. The CDR3 loop spans 8 amino acids. In germline, CDR1 is MNHEY, CDR2 SVGAGI.

The chain carries TRBV11-2 and TRBJ2-7; the D call may be TRBD1 or TRBD2 (6 bases each). V lost 4 bases to trimming and J lost 11 bases, with 15 bases between them. This CDR3 has 12 residues. Germline V CDR1 and CDR2: SGHAT, FQNNGV. The CDR3 coding sequence is TGTGCCAGCAGCTCGCTTAGGGGGGACGAGTACTTC. The encoded protein is CASSSLRGDEYF.

The gene calls are TRBV7-8 and TRBJ2-1; D is undetermined. The CDR3 has 16 residues. The germline V gene encodes CDR1 SGHVS and CDR2 FQNEAQ. V lost 7 bases and J lost 0, with 16 bases in between. This CDR3 reads CASKFSVADSYNEQFF. DNA of the CDR3: TGTGCCAGCAAATTCTCAGTCGCCGACTCCTACAATGAGCAGTTCTTC.

V usage is TRBV30 and J usage is TRBJ1-2; maybe TRBD1 (5 bases). This CDR3 comprises 12 residues. V gave up 3 bases and J gave up 4 bases, with 9 bases separating them. Germline loops: CDR1 GTSNPN, CDR2 SVGIG (reference sequence). CDR3 sequence: CAWRGVGYGYTF. For the CDR3, the DNA is TGTGCCTGGAGGGGGGTGGGCTATGGCTACACCTTC.

This chain uses TRBV7-9 with TRBJ2-3; 9 nucleotides agree with TRBD2. Per germline, CDR1 SEHNR and CDR2 FQNEAQ (reference sequence). Unmatched junction bases numbered 10, after V lost 4 bases and J lost 5 bases. CDR3 length: 16 residues. CDR3 sequence reads: CASSWWGLAGGDTQYF. CDR3 nucleotide sequence: TGTGCCAGCAGCTGGTGGGGACTAGCAGGTGGAGATACGCAGTATTTT. Supplemented by reference TRBV7-9 and TRBJ2-3, the full variable domain reads DTGVSQNPRHKITKRGQNVTFRCDPISEHNRLYWYRQTLGQGPEFLTYFQNEAQLEKSRLLSDRFSAERPKGSFSTLEIQRTEQGDSAMYLCASSWWGLAGGDTQYFGPGTRLTVL.